One sample yielded the 28 T cell receptor beta chains listed below, sequenced in a study of cytomegalovirus exposure and HLA in healthy donors. The PCR was carried out with 60 Vbeta primers and 13 Jbeta primers. Here immunoSEQ multiplex PCR was the method, and the copy in TCRdb shows in-frame clones only, minus some. This listing includes some 150,000 clones. Sequencing used PBMCs. The receptor source for this set is a woman aged 18-30 years in good health and CMV-seropositive.

CDR3 coding DNA: TGTGCCAGCAGCGCCCAGTATAATTCACCCCTCCACTTT. This encodes CASSAQYNSPLHF. The J gene is TRBJ1-6, the V gene TRBV7-9, with no clear D. CDR1 is SEHNR, CDR2 FQNEAQ, per germline (reference sequence). There are 13 residues in the CDR3. V was cut by 5 bases and J by 4 bases, with 6 bases left in between. The full variable domain, rest sourced from reference TRBV7-9 and TRBJ1-6, is DTGVSQNPRHKITKRGQNVTFRCDPISEHNRLYWYRQTLGQGPEFLTYFQNEAQLEKSRLLSDRFSAERPKGSFSTLEIQRTEQGDSAMYLCASSAQYNSPLHFGNGTRLTVT.

V usage is TRBV30 and J usage is TRBJ2-7; D is unresolved. The CDR3 runs 13 residues. In germline, CDR1 is GTSNPN, CDR2 SVGIG (reference sequence). V was clipped by 3 bases and J by 0 bases, with 9 bases between them. The DNA of the CDR3 is TGTGCCTGGAGAACCCCCGGCTCCTACGAGCAGTACTTC. Its protein product is CAWRTPGSYEQYF.

The chain recombines TRBV5-1 with TRBJ2-1; 9 bases line up with TRBD1. Trimming took 3 bases from V and 8 from J; bases not matched to a gene: 9. Germline V gene data show CDR1 as SGHRS and CDR2 as YFSETQ. The CDR3 loop spans 15 amino acids. CDR3 DNA sequence: TGCGCCAGCAGCTCCGGGACAGGGTCTGTCTATGAGCAGTTCTTC. This sequence encodes CASSSGTGSVYEQFF.

J is TRBJ2-3 and V is TRBV5-4, with 10 bases that match TRBD2. In germline, CDR1 is SGHNT, CDR2 YYREEE (reference sequence). This CDR3 region has 16 residues. With 2 bases clipped from V and 6 bases from J, the junction kept 9 bases outside the gene matches. The CDR3 reads CASSLGASGSPDTQYF. CDR3 sequence (DNA): TGTGCCAGCAGCTTAGGTGCTAGCGGGAGCCCCGATACGCAGTATTTT.

The chain couples TRBV9 to TRBJ2-3; the D is unclear. Trimming cost V 0 bases and J 2 bases, with 7 bases left between them. Germline CDR1 is SGDLS and CDR2 is YYNGEE. This CDR3 region has 14 residues. This CDR3 is CASSVAGATDTQYF. The CDR3 DNA sequence: TGTGCCAGCAGCGTAGCCGGTGCCACAGATACGCAGTATTTT.

This sequence joins TRBV5-6 and TRBJ2-7; weak D call: TRBD1 (6 bases). The CDR3 contains 16 residues. Germline V gene data show CDR1 as SGHDT and CDR2 as YYEEEE. The germline V and J ends were trimmed by 0 bases and 0 bases, with 13 bases remaining between them. In nucleotides, the CDR3 is TGTGCCAGCAGCTTGGGGGGCCGGGACACCTCCTACGAGCAGTACTTC. Encoded protein: CASSLGGRDTSYEQYF.

The chain uses TRBV4-2 and TRBJ1-6; TRBD1 agrees at 10 bases. Germline V gene lookup returns CDR1 LGHNA and CDR2 YNFKEQ. The length of the CDR3 is 14 residues. J gave up 7 bases and V 4 bases, and 1 base lay outside the gene matches. The CDR3 here is CASSLDRGNSPLHF. The CDR3 region has the DNA TGTGCCAGCAGCCTGGACAGGGGGAATTCACCCCTCCACTTT.

The chain links TRBV19 to TRBJ1-4, with TRBD1 matching 10 bases. This CDR3 has 16 residues. V lost 5 bases, J lost 5 bases, and 8 bases stayed unmatched. CDR1 is LNHDA and CDR2 is SQIVND in the germline V gene (reference sequence). The CDR3 sequence: CASSPPGQGTNEKLFF. The CDR3 nucleotides read TGTGCCAGTAGTCCCCCGGGACAGGGGACAAATGAAAAACTGTTTTTT.

V and J are TRBV7-8 and TRBJ1-2, with TRBD1 as a possible D gene (6 bases). Per the germline V gene, CDR1 is SGHVS and CDR2 is FQNEAQ. There are 14 residues in the CDR3. V was clipped by 5 bases and J by 7 bases, with 17 bases between them. CDR3 loop: CASSPRRGTFGYTF. The CDR3 nucleotides read TGTGCCAGCAGCCCGAGGCGAGGGACATTTGGCTACACCTTC.

V is TRBV6-5 and J is TRBJ1-4, with TRBD1 identical over 8 bases. Trimming cost V 4 bases and J 10 bases; bases outside gene matches: 8. Germline CDR1 and CDR2: MNHEY and SVGAGI. CDR3 length: 14 amino acids. This CDR3 is CASSLGQEFGKLFF. Here the CDR3 DNA reads TGTGCCAGCAGTTTGGGACAGGAGTTTGGAAAACTGTTTTTT.

The chain is built from TRBV27 and TRBJ1-1; D is ambiguous. V lost 5 bases to trimming and J lost 5 bases, with 15 bases between them. The CDR3 consists of 14 residues. CDR1 MNHEY and CDR2 SMNVEV come from the germline V gene (reference sequence). The CDR3 coding sequence is TGTGCCAGCAGTCCCCGCGGAGGGTCGACTGAAGCTTTCTTT. As protein: CASSPRGGSTEAFF.

To note about this clone: The sample carries other DNA sequences with the same CDR3. J is TRBJ2-5 and V is TRBV7-9; TRBD1 agrees at 12 bases. Germline V CDR1 and CDR2: SEHNR, FQNEAQ (reference sequence). This CDR3 contains 16 residues. Trimming removed 6 bases from V and 2 bases from J; junction bases left unmatched: 7. CDR3 amino acids: CASSFPGQGAQETQYF. The DNA for the CDR3 is TGTGCCAGCAGTTTCCCGGGACAGGGGGCACAAGAGACCCAGTACTTC.

CDR3 DNA: TGTGCCAGCAGTTACGGGACAGGGATGGACTACGAGCAGTACTTC. It encodes CASSYGTGMDYEQYF. V and J are TRBV6-6 and TRBJ2-7; 9 bases agree with TRBD1. Germline trimming cut 2 bases from V and 3 bases from J; bases unmatched to any gene: 5. The CDR3 is 15 residues long. Per germline, CDR1 MNHNY and CDR2 SVGAGI (reference sequence).

The rearrangement uses TRBV5-6 and TRBJ1-2; 9 bases align to TRBD1. The CDR3 is made up of 14 amino acids. The germline gives CDR1 SGHDT, CDR2 YYEEEE. V gave up 3 bases and J gave up 7 bases; unmatched junction bases: 7. The CDR3 is CASSSPGQGLGYTF. For the CDR3, the DNA is TGTGCCAGCAGCTCACCGGGACAGGGACTTGGCTACACCTTC.

The rearrangement joins TRBV12-5 to TRBJ2-1; 7 nucleotides line up with TRBD1. The CDR3 has 16 residues. The V segment lost 5 bases and the J segment 8 bases; nucleotides outside the gene matches: 15. Germline lookup yields CDR1 LGHNT and CDR2 FRNRAP. In nucleotides, the CDR3 is TGTGCTAGTGGTACTACAGGGGTTAGGTTAAGGGATGAGCAGTTCTTC. Amino acid sequence: CASGTTGVRLRDEQFF.

This rearrangement joins TRBV10-1 to TRBJ2-7; 11 nucleotides line up with TRBD1. V trimming: 8 bases; J trimming: 5 bases; junction bases outside the gene matches: 5. The CDR3 runs to 13 residues. Germline V lookup: CDR1 WNHNN, CDR2 SYGVQD (reference sequence). The CDR3 DNA follows: TGCGCCAGCTCGGGACAGGGGGGCCACGAGCAGTACTTC. Its translation: CASSGQGGHEQYF.

V gene TRBV29-1 combines with J gene TRBJ1-1, with a possible D match to TRBD1 (5 bases). Germline assignment: CDR1 SQVTM and CDR2 ANQGSEA. This CDR3 has 14 residues. V lost 5 bases, J lost 5 bases, and 18 bases lay in between. CDR3 residues: CSVPRGQGGTEAFF. CDR3 coding DNA: TGCAGCGTTCCAAGAGGCCAGGGTGGAACTGAAGCTTTCTTT.

The gene calls are TRBV10-3 and TRBJ1-1, with a weak D call TRBD1 (5 bases). The germline gives CDR1 ENHRY, CDR2 SYGVKD. Trimming took off 6 bases at V and 11 bases at J, with 13 bases between the two ends. The CDR3 consists of 11 residues. The CDR3 bases are TGTGCCATCAGCGAGGGGAGTGAGGCTTTCTTT. Translation: CAISEGSEAFF.

V gene TRBV6-1 combines with J gene TRBJ2-7; D may be TRBD1 (5 bases). The length of the CDR3 is 15 residues. Germline V gene sequence: CDR1 MNHNS, CDR2 SASEGT. The V end was cut by 1 base, the J end by 0 bases, with 10 bases between. The CDR3 region has the DNA TGTGCCAGCAGTGAAGAGGGGTCTAGCTCCTACGAGCAGTACTTC. Amino acid sequence: CASSEEGSSSYEQYF.

This chain joins TRBV5-6 and TRBJ1-1; 12 bases line up with TRBD1. V shed 5 bases and J 4 bases; nucleotides not matched to a gene: 12. This CDR3 contains 17 residues. CDR1 SGHDT and CDR2 YYEEEE come from the germline V gene. CDR3 protein: CASRFGAGTGGGTEAFF. CDR3 nucleotides: TGTGCCAGCAGGTTTGGGGCCGGGACAGGGGGCGGCACTGAAGCTTTCTTT.

The CDR3 DNA reads as TGCGCCAGCAGCGCGGGACAGGACTATGGCTACACCTTC. It translates to CASSAGQDYGYTF. The chain uses TRBV5-1 and TRBJ1-2; 8 nucleotides align to TRBD1. The CDR3 is 13 residues long. J gave up 3 bases and V 4 bases, and 2 bases lay outside the gene matches. Per germline, CDR1 SGHRS and CDR2 YFSETQ.

The chain links TRBV30 to TRBJ2-7; no clear D gene. The CDR3 is made up of 12 amino acids. Looked up from germline, CDR1 is GTSNPN and CDR2 is SVGIG (reference sequence). Trimming took off 8 bases at V and 6 bases at J, with 17 bases between the two ends. The CDR3: CALRPAPGEQYF. DNA for the CDR3: TGTGCCCTCCGCCCAGCACCAGGCGAGCAGTACTTC.

J is TRBJ2-5 and V is TRBV5-6; 8 bases are a match to TRBD1. Per germline, CDR1 SGHDT and CDR2 YYEEEE. Germline trimming cut 6 bases from V and 3 bases from J; bases unmatched to any gene: 7. The CDR3 is 14 amino acids. The DNA for the CDR3 is TGTGCCAGCACCGCACAGGGGGGAGAAGAGACCCAGTACTTC. Its protein is CASTAQGGEETQYF.

The chain uses TRBV19 and TRBJ2-1; 12 bases align to TRBD2. CDR1 LNHDA and CDR2 SQIVND come from the germline V gene (reference sequence). The CDR3 loop spans 17 amino acids. V shed 5 bases, J shed 0 bases, and the junction held 5 bases outside the gene matches. The CDR3 DNA reads TGTGCCAGTAGTCCCGGACTAGCGGGACCCTCCTACAATGAGCAGTTCTTC. Protein product: CASSPGLAGPSYNEQFF.

The chain combines TRBV7-2 with TRBJ1-5, with TRBD1 matching over 7 bases. The CDR3 length is 14 residues. V was pared by 6 bases and J by 0 bases, with 2 bases of the junction left unmatched. The V gene's germline CDR1 is SGHTA and CDR2 FQGNSA. The CDR3 loop is CASRQGDSNQPQHF. CDR3 nucleotide sequence: TGTGCCAGCAGGCAGGGGGATAGCAATCAGCCCCAGCATTTT.

The chain is built from TRBV6-1 and TRBJ1-1, with D unresolved. Trimming took 6 bases from V and 2 from J, leaving 10 bases between them. The CDR3 runs 13 residues. In germline, CDR1 is MNHNS, CDR2 SASEGT. Here the CDR3 DNA reads TGTGCCAGCAGCAGGCTAATTAACACTGAAGCTTTCTTT. Amino acid sequence: CASSRLINTEAFF.

This chain joins TRBV7-8 and TRBJ1-5, with D perhaps matching TRBD1 (6 bases). The germline gives CDR1 SGHVS, CDR2 FQNEAQ. CDR3 length: 19 residues. Trimming took off 5 bases at V and 0 bases at J, with 23 bases between the two ends. CDR3 region: CASSPHLTGAKYSNQPQHF. The CDR3 region has the DNA TGTGCCAGCAGCCCCCATCTGACAGGAGCTAAGTATAGCAATCAGCCCCAGCATTTT.

V gene TRBV5-1 combines with J gene TRBJ1-3; possibly TRBD1 for D (6 bases). Germline-derived CDR1 and CDR2 are SGHRS and YFSETQ. The CDR3 is 15 residues long. V lost 5 bases, J lost 5 bases, and 17 bases lay in between. The CDR3 DNA follows: TGCGCCAGCAGAGATGCAGGGGCCGGGAGAAACACCATATATTTT. This translates into CASRDAGAGRNTIYF. The variable domain in full, with the rest retrieved from reference TRBV5-1 and TRBJ1-3, is KAGVTQTPRYLIKTRGQQVTLSCSPISGHRSVSWYQQTPGQGLQFLFEYFSETQRNKGNFPGRFSGRQFSNSRSEMNVSTLELGDSALYLCASRDAGAGRNTIYFGEGSWLTVV.